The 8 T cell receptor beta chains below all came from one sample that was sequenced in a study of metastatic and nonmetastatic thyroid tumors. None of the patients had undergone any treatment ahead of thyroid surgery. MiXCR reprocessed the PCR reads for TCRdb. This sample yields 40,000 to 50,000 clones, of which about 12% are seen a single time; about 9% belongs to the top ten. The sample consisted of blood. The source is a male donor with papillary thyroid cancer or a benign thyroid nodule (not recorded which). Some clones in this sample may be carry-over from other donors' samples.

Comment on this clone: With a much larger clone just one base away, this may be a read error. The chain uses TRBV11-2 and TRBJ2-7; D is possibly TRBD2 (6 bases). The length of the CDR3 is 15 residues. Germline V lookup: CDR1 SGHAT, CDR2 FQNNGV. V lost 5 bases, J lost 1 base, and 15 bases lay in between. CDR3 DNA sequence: TGTGCCAGCAGCCAATACCGGGACTTGTCCTACGAGCAGTACTTC. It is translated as CASSQYRDLSYEQYF.

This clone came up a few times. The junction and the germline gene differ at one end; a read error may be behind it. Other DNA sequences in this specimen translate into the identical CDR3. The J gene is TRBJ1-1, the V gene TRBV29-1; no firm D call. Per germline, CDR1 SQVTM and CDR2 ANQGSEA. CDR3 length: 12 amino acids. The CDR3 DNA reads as TGCAGCGTTACCAAGGGAAACACTGAAGCTTTCTTC. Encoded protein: CSVTKGNTEAFF. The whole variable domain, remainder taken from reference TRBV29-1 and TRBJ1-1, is SAVISQKPSRDICQRGTSLTIQCQVDSQVTMMFWYRQQPGQSLTLIATANQGSEATYESGFVIDKFPISRPNLTFSTLTVSNMSPEDSSIYLCSVTKGNTEAFFGQGTRLTVV.

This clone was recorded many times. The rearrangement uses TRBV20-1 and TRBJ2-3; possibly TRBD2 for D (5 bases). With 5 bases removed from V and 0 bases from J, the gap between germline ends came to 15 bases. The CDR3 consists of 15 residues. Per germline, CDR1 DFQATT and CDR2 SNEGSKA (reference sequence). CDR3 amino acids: CSAGGRAASTDTQYF. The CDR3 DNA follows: TGCAGTGCTGGAGGTAGAGCGGCAAGCACAGATACGCAGTATTTT.

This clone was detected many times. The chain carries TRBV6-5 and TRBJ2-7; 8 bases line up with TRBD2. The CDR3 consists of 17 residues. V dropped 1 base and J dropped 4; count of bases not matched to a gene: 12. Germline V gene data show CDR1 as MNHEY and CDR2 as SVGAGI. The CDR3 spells CASSYWLAGSSGYEQYF. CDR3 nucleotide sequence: TGTGCCAGCAGTTACTGGTTAGCGGGAAGCTCCGGGTACGAGCAGTACTTC.

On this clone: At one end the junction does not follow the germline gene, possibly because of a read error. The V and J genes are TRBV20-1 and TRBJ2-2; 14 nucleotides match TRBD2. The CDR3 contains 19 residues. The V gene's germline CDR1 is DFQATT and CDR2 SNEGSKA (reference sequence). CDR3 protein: CSAMNRWGLAGVYTVELFF. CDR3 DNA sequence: TGCAGTGCTATGAATAGATGGGGACTAGCGGGAGTTTATACCGTGGAGCTGTTTTTT.

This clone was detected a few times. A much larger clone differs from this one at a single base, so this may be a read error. Here the CDR3 DNA reads TGCAGCGTTGACAGGTTCGGAAGCACTGAAGCTTTCTTT. Protein sequence: CSVDRFGSTEAFF. The chain recombines TRBV29-1 with TRBJ1-1; D uncertain. Germline lookup yields CDR1 SQVTM and CDR2 ANQGSEA. The V gene lost 3 bases and the J gene lost 4 bases, with 12 bases spanning the gap. This CDR3 spans 13 amino acids.

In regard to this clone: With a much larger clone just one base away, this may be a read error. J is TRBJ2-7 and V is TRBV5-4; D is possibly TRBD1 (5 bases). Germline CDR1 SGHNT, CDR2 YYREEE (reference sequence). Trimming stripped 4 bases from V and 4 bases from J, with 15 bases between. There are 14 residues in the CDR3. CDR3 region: CASSGYKGRYEQYF. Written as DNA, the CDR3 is TGTGCCAGCAGCGGGTACAAGGGGCGATACGAGCAGTACTTC.

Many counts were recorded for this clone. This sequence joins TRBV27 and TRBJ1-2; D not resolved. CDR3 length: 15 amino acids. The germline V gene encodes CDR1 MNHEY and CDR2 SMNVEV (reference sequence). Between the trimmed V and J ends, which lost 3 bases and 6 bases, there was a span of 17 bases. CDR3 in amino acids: CASSFKAEGWDGYTF. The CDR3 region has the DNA TGTGCCAGCAGTTTTAAGGCGGAGGGCTGGGATGGCTACACCTTC.